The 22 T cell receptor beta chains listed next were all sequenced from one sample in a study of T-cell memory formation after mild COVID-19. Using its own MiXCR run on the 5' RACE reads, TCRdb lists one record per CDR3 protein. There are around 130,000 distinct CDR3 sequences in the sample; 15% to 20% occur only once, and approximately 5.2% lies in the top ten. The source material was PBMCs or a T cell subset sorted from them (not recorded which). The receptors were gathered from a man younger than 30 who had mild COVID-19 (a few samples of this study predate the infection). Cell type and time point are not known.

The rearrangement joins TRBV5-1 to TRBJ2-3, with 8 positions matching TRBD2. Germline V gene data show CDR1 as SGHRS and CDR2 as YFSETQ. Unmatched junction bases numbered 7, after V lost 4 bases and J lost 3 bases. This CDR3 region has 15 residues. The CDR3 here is CASSISGLATDTQYF. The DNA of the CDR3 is TGCGCCAGCAGCATTTCTGGACTAGCAACAGATACGCAGTATTTT.

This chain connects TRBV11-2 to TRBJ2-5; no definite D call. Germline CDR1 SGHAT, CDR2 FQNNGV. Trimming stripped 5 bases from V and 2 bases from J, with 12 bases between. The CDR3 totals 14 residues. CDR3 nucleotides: TGTGCCAGCAGCCCTCAATATACACAAGAGACCCAGTACTTC. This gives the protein CASSPQYTQETQYF.

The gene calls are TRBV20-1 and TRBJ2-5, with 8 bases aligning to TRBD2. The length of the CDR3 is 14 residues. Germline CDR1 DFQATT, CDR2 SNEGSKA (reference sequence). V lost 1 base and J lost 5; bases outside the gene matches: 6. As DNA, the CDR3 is TGCAGTGCTAGAGGTCGGGGGGGCCTGGAGACCCAGTACTTC. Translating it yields CSARGRGGLETQYF.

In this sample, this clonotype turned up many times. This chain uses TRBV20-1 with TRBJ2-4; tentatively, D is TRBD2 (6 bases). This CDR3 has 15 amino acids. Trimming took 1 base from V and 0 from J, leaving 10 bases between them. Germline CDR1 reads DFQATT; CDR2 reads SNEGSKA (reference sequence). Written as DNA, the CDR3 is TGCAGTGCTAGAGGCGGGGCGGGAGCCAAAAACATTCAGTACTTC. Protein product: CSARGGAGAKNIQYF.

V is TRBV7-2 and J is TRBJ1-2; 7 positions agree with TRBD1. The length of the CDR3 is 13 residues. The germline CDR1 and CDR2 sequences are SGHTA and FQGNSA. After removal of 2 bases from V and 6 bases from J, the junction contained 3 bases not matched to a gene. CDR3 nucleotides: TGTGCCAGCAGCTTAAACAGGGGTGATGGCTACACCTTC. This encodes CASSLNRGDGYTF.

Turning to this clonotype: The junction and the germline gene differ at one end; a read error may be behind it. The CDR3 DNA reads TGCACCAGCAGTTTATCTGTACAGGGGCCCAATCAGCCCCAGCATTTT. This translates into CTSSLSVQGPNQPQHF. The rearrangement joins TRBV27 to TRBJ1-5, with 7 bases that match TRBD1. The CDR3 extends over 16 amino acids. Germline CDR1 is MNHEY and CDR2 is SMNVEV (reference sequence).

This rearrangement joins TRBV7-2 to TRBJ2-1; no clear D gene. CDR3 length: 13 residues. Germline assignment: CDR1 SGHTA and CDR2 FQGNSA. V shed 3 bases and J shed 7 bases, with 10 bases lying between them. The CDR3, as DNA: TGTGCCAGCAGCTTGGCAGTAACAAATGAGCAGTTCTTC. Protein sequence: CASSLAVTNEQFF.

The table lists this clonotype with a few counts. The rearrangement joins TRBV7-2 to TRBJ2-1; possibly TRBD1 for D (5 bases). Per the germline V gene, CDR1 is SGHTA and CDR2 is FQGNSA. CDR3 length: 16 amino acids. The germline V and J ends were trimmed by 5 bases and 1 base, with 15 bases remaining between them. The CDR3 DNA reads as TGTGCCAGCAGCCGCAGGCAGGGCACATCCTACAATGAGCAGTTCTTC. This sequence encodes CASSRRQGTSYNEQFF.

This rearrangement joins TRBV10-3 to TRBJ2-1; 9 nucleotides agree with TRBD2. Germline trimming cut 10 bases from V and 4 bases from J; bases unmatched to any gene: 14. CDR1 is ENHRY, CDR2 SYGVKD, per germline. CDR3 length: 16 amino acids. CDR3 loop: CATTVGVAGEYNEQFF. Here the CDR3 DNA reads TGTGCCACTACCGTCGGCGTAGCGGGGGAGTACAATGAGCAGTTCTTC.

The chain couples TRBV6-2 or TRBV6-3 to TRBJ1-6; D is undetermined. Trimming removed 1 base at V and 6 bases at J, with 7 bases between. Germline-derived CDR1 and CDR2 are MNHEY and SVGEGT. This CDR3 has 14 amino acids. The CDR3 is CASSYFGTNSPLHF. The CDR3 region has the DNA TGTGCCAGCAGTTACTTTGGCACTAATTCACCCCTCCACTTT.

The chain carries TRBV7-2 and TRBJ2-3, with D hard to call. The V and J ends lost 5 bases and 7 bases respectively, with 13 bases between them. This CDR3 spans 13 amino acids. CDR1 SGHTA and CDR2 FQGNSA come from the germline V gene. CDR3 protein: CASSPRTGHTQYF. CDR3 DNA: TGTGCCAGCAGCCCGAGAACTGGTCATACGCAGTATTTT.

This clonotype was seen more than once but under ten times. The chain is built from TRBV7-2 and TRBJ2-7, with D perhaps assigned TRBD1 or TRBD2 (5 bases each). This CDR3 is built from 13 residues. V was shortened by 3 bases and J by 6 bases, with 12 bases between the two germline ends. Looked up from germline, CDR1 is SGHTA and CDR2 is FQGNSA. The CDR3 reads CASSFDRGREQYF. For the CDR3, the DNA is TGTGCCAGCAGCTTTGACCGGGGCCGCGAGCAGTACTTC.

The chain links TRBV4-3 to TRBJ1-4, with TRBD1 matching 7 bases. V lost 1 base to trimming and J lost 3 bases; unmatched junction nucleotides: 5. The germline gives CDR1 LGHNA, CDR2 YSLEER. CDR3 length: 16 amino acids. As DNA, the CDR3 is TGCGCCAGCAGCCAAGTAGGGGACAGTCCTAATGAAAAACTGTTTTTT. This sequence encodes CASSQVGDSPNEKLFF.

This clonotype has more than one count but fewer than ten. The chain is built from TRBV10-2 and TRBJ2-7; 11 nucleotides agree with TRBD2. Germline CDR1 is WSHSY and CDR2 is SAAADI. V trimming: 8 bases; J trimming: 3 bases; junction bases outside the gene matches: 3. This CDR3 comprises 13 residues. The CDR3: CASGGLAGYEQYV. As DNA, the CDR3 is TGCGCCAGCGGAGGACTAGCGGGCTACGAGCAGTACGTC.

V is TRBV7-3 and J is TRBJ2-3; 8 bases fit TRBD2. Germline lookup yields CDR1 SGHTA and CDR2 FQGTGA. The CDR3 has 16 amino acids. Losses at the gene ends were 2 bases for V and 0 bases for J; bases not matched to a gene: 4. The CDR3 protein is CASSLFRGGSTDTQYF. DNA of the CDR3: TGTGCCAGCAGCTTATTCCGCGGGGGGAGCACAGATACGCAGTATTTT.

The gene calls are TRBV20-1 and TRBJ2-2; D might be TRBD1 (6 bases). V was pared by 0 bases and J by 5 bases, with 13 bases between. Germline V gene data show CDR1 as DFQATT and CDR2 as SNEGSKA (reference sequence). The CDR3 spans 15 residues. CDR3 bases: TGCAGTGCTAGAGATACAGGGCGGAAAACCGGGGAGCTGTTTTTT. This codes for CSARDTGRKTGELFF.

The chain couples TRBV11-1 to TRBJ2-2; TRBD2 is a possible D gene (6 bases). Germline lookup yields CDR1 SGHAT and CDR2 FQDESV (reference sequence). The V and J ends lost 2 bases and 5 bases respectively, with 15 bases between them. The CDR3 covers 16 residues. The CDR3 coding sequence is TGTGCCAGCAGCTTATCGGCTAGCGAGGGGACCGGGGAGCTGTTTTTT. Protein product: CASSLSASEGTGELFF.

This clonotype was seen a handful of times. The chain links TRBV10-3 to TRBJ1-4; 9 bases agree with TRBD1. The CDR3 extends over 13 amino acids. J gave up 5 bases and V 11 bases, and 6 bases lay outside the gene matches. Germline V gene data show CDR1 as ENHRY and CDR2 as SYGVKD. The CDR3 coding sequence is TGTGCCGCCCGGACAGGGGAAAATGAAAAACTGTTTTTT. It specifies CAARTGENEKLFF.

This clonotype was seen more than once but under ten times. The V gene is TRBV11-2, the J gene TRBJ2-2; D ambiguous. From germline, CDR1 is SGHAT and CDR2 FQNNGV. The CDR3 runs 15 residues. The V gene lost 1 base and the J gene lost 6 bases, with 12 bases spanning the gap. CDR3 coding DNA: TGTGCCAGCAGCTTAGCCCTTCAGAGGTCCGGGGAGCTGTTTTTT. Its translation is CASSLALQRSGELFF.

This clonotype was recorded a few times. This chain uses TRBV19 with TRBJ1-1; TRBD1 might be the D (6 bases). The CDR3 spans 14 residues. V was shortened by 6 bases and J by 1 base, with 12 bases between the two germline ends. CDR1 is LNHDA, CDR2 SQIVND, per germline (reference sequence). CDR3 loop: CASRPTGGNTEAFF. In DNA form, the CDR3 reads TGTGCCAGTAGACCGACAGGCGGGAACACTGAAGCTTTCTTT.

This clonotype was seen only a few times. For the CDR3, the DNA is TGTGCCAGCAGGAAAGCGGGGGGGCCTTATACGCAGTATTTT. It is translated as CASRKAGGPYTQYF. The chain combines TRBV6-5 with TRBJ2-3; TRBD2 matches at 10 bases. Per germline, CDR1 MNHEY and CDR2 SVGAGI. The CDR3 covers 14 residues. V gave up 6 bases and J gave up 7 bases; unmatched junction bases: 7.

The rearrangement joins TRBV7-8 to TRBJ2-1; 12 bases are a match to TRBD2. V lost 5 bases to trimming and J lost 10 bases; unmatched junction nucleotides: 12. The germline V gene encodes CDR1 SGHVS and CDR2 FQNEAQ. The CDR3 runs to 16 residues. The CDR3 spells CASSTSSGGAQHEQFF. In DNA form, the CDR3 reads TGTGCCAGCAGCACGTCTAGCGGGGGGGCCCAACACGAGCAGTTCTTC. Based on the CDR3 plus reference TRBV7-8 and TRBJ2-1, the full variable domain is GAGVSQSPRYKVAKRGQDVALRCDPISGHVSLFWYQQALGQGPEFLTYFQNEAQLDKSGLPSDRFFAERPEGSVSTLKIQRTQQEDSAVYLCASSTSSGGAQHEQFFGPGTRLTVL.